This T cell receptor (beta chain) stems from a study of blood T cell repertoires in COVID-19. Study context: Material from acute and convalescent COVID-19 was sourced from the United States, Italy and Spain.

Per the authors' pipeline: Cell counts per sample came from amplifying reference gene primers. The repertoire was sequenced with immunoSEQ multiplex PCR; TCRdb's copy has only in-frame clones and lacks some. The DNA was the basis for D and trimming; V, J and clone size are from that table. This repertoire shows approximately 220,000 clones, 70% to 90% found once; its top ten account for 2.5% to 3.5%. The CDR3 covers 13 residues. Trimming took 3 bases from V and 7 from J, leaving 12 bases between them. The V gene's germline CDR1 is KGHSH and CDR2 LQKENI. The sequenced material came from peripheral blood. The chain is built from TRBV18 and TRBJ1-1; no reliable D call. This TCR was sampled from a middle-aged man who had recovered from COVID-19. The CDR3 sequence: CASSPDLLGEAFF. The CDR3 DNA reads as TGTGCCAGCTCACCGGACTTATTAGGTGAAGCTTTCTTT.